This TCR beta chain is drawn from a study of TIL therapy for anti-PD-1-resistant metastatic lung cancer. Looking at the study overall: Tumors were harvested before any PD-1/PD-L1 blockade. Half of patients were current or former smokers. By whole-exome sequencing, median non-synonymous tumor mutation burden was roughly 1.6 mutations per megabase.

With regard to this clone: Antigen unknown.

Findings and limits, study-wide: TIL clonotype persistence in blood showed no apparent association with response.

Germline assignment: CDR1 SGDLS and CDR2 YYNGEE. V was shortened by 4 bases and J by 5 bases, with 16 bases between the two germline ends. This CDR3 has 14 amino acids. The time point denotes: pre-treatment sample, taken before nivolumab and TIL therapy. The libraries were made with immunoSEQ v3. Measured with immunoSEQ multiplex PCR; TCRdb has only the in-frame clones, and not every one. The sample carries about 57,000 clones, roughly 85% recorded once. The gene calls are TRBV9 and TRBJ2-7; maybe TRBD2 (6 bases). The origin of this receptor is a woman between 25 and 80 years old with non-small cell lung cancer. Sequencing was performed on blood, taken at baseline. The CDR3 coding sequence is TGTGCCAGCAGCCCCTCTAGGAGGGAGGACGAGCAGTACTTC. It codes for CASSPSRREDEQYF.